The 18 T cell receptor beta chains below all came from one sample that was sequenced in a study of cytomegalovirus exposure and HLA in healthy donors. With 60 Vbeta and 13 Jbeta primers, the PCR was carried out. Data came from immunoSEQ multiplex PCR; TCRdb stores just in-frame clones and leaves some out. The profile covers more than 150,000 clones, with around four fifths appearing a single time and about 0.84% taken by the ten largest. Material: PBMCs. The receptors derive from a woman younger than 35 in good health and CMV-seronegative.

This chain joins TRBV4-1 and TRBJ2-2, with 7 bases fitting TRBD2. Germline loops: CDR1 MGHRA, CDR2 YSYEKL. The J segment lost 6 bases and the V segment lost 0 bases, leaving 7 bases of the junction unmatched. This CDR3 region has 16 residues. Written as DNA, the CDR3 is TGCGCCAGCAGCCAAGAAGGTCCCGCGGGGGCCGGGGAGCTGTTTTTT. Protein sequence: CASSQEGPAGAGELFF.

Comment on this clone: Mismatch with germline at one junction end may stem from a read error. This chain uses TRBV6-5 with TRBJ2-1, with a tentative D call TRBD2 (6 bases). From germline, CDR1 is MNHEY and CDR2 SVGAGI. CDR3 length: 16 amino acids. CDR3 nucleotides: TGTGCCAGCAGTTTCCGTCTAGCGAGTCTTTACAATGAGCAGCTCTTC. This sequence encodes CASSFRLASLYNEQLF.

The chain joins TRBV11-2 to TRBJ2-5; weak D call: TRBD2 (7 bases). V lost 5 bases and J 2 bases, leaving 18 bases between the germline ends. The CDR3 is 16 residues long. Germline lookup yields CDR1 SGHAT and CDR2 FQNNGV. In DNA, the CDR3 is TGTGCCAGCAGCCCGGGGGGCGGGGGCCCTCAAGAGACCCAGTACTTC. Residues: CASSPGGGGPQETQYF.

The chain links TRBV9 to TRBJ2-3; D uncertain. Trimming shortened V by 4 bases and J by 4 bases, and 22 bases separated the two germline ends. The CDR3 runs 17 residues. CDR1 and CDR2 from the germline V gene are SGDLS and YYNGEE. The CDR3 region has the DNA TGTGCCAGCAGCCTCTTACTAACCTCCCCGAGTTCAGATACGCAGTATTTT. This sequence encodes CASSLLLTSPSSDTQYF.

For the CDR3, the DNA is TGTGCCATGCTGCTAGCGGGGGGGCGAGAGACCCAGTACTTC. Translating it yields CAMLLAGGRETQYF. The genes are TRBV2 and TRBJ2-5, with 12 bases matching TRBD2. The germline V gene encodes CDR1 SNHLY and CDR2 FYNNEI. CDR3 length: 14 residues. Losses at the gene ends were 10 bases for V and 4 bases for J; bases not matched to a gene: 7.

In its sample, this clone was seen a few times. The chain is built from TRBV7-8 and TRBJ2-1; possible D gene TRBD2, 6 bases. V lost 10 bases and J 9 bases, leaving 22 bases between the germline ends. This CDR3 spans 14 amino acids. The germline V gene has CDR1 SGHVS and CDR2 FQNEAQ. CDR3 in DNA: TGTGCCACTCTCCGCGGGGACCCCCGGGGTGAGCAGTTCTTC. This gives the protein CATLRGDPRGEQFF.

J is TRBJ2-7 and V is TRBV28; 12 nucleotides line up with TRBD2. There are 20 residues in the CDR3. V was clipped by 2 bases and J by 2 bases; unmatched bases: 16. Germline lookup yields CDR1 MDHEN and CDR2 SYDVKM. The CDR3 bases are TGTGCCAGCAGTTTACGGGACAGGGTCCGGGCTAGCGGGAGGGCCTACGAGCAGTACTTC. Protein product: CASSLRDRVRASGRAYEQYF.

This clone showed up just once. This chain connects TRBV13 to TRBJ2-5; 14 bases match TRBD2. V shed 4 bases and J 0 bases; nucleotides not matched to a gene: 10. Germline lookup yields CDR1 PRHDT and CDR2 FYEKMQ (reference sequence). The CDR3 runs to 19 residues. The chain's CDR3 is CASSSPGTSGSRYQETQYF. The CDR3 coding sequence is TGTGCCAGCAGCTCCCCCGGGACTAGCGGGAGCCGATACCAAGAGACCCAGTACTTC. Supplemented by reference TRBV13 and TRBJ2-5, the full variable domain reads AAGVIQSPRHLIKEKRETATLKCYPIPRHDTVYWYQQGPGQDPQFLISFYEKMQSDKGSIPDRFSAQQFSDYHSELNMSSLELGDSALYFCASSSPGTSGSRYQETQYFGPGTRLLVL.

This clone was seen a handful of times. CDR3 loop: CASFRDRGGLAEAFF. The CDR3 DNA sequence: TGTGCCAGCTTCCGGGACCGGGGGGGGCTCGCTGAAGCTTTCTTT. This chain connects TRBV5-4 to TRBJ1-1; tentatively, D is TRBD1 (6 bases). CDR1 is SGHNT, CDR2 YYREEE, per germline (reference sequence). Trimming removed 7 bases from V and 6 bases from J, with 22 bases in between. The CDR3 is made up of 15 amino acids.

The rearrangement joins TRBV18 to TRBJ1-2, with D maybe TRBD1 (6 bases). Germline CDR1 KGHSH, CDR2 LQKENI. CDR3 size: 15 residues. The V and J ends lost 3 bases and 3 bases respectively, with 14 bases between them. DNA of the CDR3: TGTGCCAGCTCACCCCGGGGGGGCGCTGACTATGGCTACACCTTC. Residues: CASSPRGGADYGYTF.

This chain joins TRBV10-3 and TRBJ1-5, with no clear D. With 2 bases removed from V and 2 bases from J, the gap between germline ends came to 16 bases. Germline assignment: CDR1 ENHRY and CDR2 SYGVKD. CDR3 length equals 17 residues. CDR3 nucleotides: TGTGCCATCAGTGAGGCAGCGAGGTTCGGGGGCAATCAGCCCCAGCATTTT. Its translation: CAISEAARFGGNQPQHF.

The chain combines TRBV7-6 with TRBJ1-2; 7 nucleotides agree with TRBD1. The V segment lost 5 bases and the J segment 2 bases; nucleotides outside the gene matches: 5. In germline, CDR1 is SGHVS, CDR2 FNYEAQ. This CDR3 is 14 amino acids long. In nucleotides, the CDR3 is TGTGCCAGCAGCCCTTGGACAGGAAACTATGGCTACACCTTC. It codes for CASSPWTGNYGYTF.

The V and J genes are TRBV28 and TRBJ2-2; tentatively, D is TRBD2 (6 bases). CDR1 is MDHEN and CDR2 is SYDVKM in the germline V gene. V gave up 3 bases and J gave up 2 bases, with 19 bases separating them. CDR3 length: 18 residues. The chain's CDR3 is CASSLGLEWTINTGELFF. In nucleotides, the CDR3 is TGTGCCAGCAGTTTGGGGTTAGAGTGGACTATCAACACCGGGGAGCTGTTTTTT.

CDR3 DNA: TGTGCCAGCAGCTTCGGGCAGGGGGCGAGCGAGCAGTACTTC. This codes for CASSFGQGASEQYF. V gene TRBV7-3 combines with J gene TRBJ2-7; TRBD1 matches 8 bases. CDR1 is SGHTA, CDR2 FQGTGA, per germline. V lost 3 bases, J lost 6 bases, and 7 bases stayed unmatched. There are 14 residues in the CDR3.

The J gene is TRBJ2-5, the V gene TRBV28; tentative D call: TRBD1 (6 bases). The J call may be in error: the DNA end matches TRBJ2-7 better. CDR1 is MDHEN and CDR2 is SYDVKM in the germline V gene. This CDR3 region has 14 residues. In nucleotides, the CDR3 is TGTGCCAGCAGTTACAGGGAAATCGCCTACGAGCAGTACTTC. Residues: CASSYREIAYEQYF.

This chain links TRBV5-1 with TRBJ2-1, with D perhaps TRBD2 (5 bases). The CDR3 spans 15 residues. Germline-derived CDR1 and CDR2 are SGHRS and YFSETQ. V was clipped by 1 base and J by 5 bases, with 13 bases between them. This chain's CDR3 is CASSLSSPADNEQFF. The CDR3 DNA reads TGCGCCAGCAGCTTGTCTAGCCCGGCCGACAATGAGCAGTTCTTC.

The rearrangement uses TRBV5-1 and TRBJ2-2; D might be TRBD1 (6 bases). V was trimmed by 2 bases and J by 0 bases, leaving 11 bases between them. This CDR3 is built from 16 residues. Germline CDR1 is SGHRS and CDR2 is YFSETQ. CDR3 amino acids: CASSFYGTSNTGELFF. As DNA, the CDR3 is TGCGCCAGCAGCTTTTACGGGACATCGAACACCGGGGAGCTGTTTTTT.

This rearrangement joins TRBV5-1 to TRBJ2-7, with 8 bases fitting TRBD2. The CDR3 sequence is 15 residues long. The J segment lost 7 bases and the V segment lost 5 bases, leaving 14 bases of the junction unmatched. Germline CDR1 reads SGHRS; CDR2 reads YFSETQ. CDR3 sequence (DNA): TGCGCCAGCAGGTCTTTGGCAGCGGGAGTAGGAGAGCAGTACTTC. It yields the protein CASRSLAAGVGEQYF.